This TCR beta chain was found in a study of blood T cells in healthy people across ages. Regarding the study as a whole: Higher naive T cell percentage went strongly together with higher TCR beta diversity. Unsorted PBMC input precluded a conclusive naive versus antigen-experienced comparison.

PBMCs numbering at least 7 million were isolated per sample. With 3 bases removed from V and 4 bases from J, the gap between germline ends came to 12 bases. The germline CDR1 and CDR2 sequences are SEHNR and FQNEAQ (reference sequence). The CDR3 loop spans 14 amino acids. Points on this clonotype: The target antigen is unknown.

A sample-barcoded 5' primer and a J-beta primer mix were used in a second PCR of roughly 7 to 11 cycles. TCRdb recomputed calls from the 5' RACE reads with MiXCR, one row per CDR3 protein. The repertoire holds hundreds of thousands of distinct CDR3 sequences, with under 65% as singletons. The origin of this receptor is a man in his 60s in good health. The V and J genes are TRBV7-9 and TRBJ2-5, with D perhaps matching TRBD1 or TRBD2 (5 bases each). The sample comprised blood. The CDR3 here is CASSFDSGRETQYF. The CDR3 bases are TGTGCCAGCAGCTTTGACTCAGGGAGAGAGACCCAGTACTTC.